This record covers a single T cell receptor (beta chain). Its antigen is not identified. The data were obtained in a study of cytomegalovirus exposure and HLA in healthy donors. Study summary: From donors who were HLA-typed, an early data release held 75 million to 85 million unique TCRs.

While unrecorded immune exposures were likely, the donors were nominally healthy when sampled. The records do not include a CMV serostatus for this donor. 60 Vbeta and 13 Jbeta primers were used in PCR. Only in-frame clones appear in the TCRdb table, and some are missing; sequencing was by immunoSEQ multiplex PCR. The repertoire holds approximately 130,000 clones, around 72% seen once, with approximately 2.9% in the top ten. The CDR3 spans 14 residues. V shed 0 bases and J 10 bases; nucleotides not matched to a gene: 6. Germline V gene sequence: CDR1 SGDLS, CDR2 YYNGEE. Overall study results and limits: Highly shared variants forming one cluster were likely a sequencing artifact.

The source material was PBMCs. The receptor was derived from a human donor in good health. The chain carries TRBV9 and TRBJ2-1; 8 bases agree with TRBD2. The chain's CDR3 is CASSVAGGPGEQFF. In nucleotides, the CDR3 is TGTGCCAGCAGCGTAGCGGGGGGGCCGGGGGAGCAGTTCTTC.